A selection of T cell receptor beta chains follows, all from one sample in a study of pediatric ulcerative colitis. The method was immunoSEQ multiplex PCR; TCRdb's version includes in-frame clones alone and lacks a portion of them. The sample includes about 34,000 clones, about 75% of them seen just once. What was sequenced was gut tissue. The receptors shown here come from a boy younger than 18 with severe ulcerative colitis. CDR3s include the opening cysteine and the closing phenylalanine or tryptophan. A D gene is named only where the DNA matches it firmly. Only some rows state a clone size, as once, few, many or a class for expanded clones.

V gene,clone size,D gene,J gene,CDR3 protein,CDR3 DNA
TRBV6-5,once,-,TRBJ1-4,CASSYDRNEKLFF,TGTGCCAGCAGTTACGACCGTAATGAAAAACTGTTTTTT
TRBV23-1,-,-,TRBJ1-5,CANNGRGSFMNQPQHF,TGCGCCAACAATGGAAGGGGCAGCTTTATGAATCAGCCCCAGCATTTT
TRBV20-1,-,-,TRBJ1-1,CSAKGSTEAFF,TGCAGTGCTAAGGGTAGTACTGAAGCTTTCTTT
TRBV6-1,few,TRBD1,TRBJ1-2,CASSELQGVWGYTF,TGTGCCAGCAGTGAACTACAGGGGGTCTGGGGCTACACCTTC
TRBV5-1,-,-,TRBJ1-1,CASSFHRRSFMNTEAFF,TGCGCCAGCAGCTTCCACAGGCGATCGTTCATGAACACTGAAGCTTTCTTT
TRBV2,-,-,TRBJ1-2,CASSDTDGVPGYTF,TGTGCCAGCAGTGATACAGACGGTGTTCCTGGCTACACCTTC
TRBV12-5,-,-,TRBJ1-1,CASGLTDEAFF,TGTGCTAGTGGTCTGACAGACGAAGCTTTCTTT
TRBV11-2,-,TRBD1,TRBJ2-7,CASSLSGTGAYEQYF,TGTGCCAGCAGCCTGTCCGGGACAGGGGCCTACGAGCAGTACTTC
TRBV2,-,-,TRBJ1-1,CASSEYNTEAFF,TGTGCCAGCAGTGAATATAACACTGAAGCTTTCTTT
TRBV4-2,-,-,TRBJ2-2,CASSQDLGNTGELFF,TGTGCCAGCAGCCAAGATCTGGGCAACACCGGGGAGCTGTTTTTT
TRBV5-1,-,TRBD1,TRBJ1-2,CASSLGDSAPFNYGYTF,TGCGCCAGCAGCTTGGGGGACAGTGCCCCCTTTAACTATGGCTACACCTTC
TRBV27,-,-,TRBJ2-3,CASSARTGTDTQYF,TGTGCCAGCAGTGCCCGGACAGGCACAGATACGCAGTATTTT
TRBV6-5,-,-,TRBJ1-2,CASSPLSRRGDGYTF,TGTGCCAGCAGTCCCCTCAGCCGCCGGGGCGATGGCTACACCTTC
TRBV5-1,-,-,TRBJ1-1,CASSLEGGGDTEAFF,TGCGCCAGCAGCTTGGAGGGCGGTGGCGACACTGAAGCTTTCTTT
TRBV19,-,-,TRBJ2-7,CASSIGRGYEQYF,TGTGCCAGTAGTATAGGGAGGGGCTACGAGCAGTACTTC
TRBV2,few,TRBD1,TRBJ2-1,CASSVDRAVSANEQFF,TGTGCCAGCAGTGTCGACAGGGCCGTGAGCGCCAATGAGCAGTTCTTC
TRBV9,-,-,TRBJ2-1,CASSAYRDVSSYNEQFF,TGTGCCAGCAGCGCGTACAGGGACGTCAGCTCCTACAATGAGCAGTTCTTC
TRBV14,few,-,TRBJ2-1,CASSYVGGGYNEQFF,TGTGCCAGCAGCTACGTGGGGGGCGGTTACAATGAGCAGTTCTTC
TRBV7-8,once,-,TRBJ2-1,CASGGGGVSSYNEQFF,TGTGCCAGCGGAGGGGGCGGGGTGAGCTCCTACAATGAGCAGTTCTTC
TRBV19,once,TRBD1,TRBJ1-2,CASSTQGANGYTF,TGTGCCAGTAGCACACAGGGGGCTAATGGCTACACCTTC
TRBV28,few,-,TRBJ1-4,CASIGGGTTNEKLFF,TGTGCCAGCATTGGAGGGGGAACAACTAATGAAAAACTGTTTTTT
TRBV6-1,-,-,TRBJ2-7,CASLGVYEQYF,TGTGCCAGCCTGGGCGTCTACGAGCAGTACTTC
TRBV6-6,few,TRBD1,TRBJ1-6,CASIGQGYNSPLHF,TGTGCCAGCATCGGACAGGGATATAATTCACCCCTCCACTTT
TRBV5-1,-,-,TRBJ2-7,CASSAELVGGPFHEQYF,TGCGCCAGCAGCGCGGAACTAGTGGGGGGGCCCTTCCACGAGCAGTACTTC
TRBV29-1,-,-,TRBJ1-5,CSVSAGTSNQPQHF,TGCAGCGTTTCGGCAGGGACCAGCAATCAGCCCCAGCATTTT
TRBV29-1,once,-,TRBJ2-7,CSVGGYGEQYF,TGCAGCGTTGGGGGCTACGGGGAGCAGTACTTC
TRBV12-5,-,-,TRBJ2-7,CASGLVGMYEQYF,TGTGCTAGTGGTTTGGTCGGAATGTACGAGCAGTACTTC
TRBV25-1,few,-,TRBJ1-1,CASSDDTTEAFF,TGTGCCAGCAGCGATGACACAACTGAAGCTTTCTTT
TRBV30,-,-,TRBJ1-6,CAWSVLNRVKNSPLHF,TGTGCCTGGAGTGTCCTGAACAGAGTAAAGAATTCACCCCTCCACTTT
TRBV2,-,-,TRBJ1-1,CASSEQGLAEAFF,TGTGCCAGCAGTGAACAGGGTTTAGCTGAAGCTTTCTTT
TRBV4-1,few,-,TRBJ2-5,CASSVLQESETQYF,TGCGCCAGCAGCGTTCTACAGGAGTCTGAGACCCAGTACTTC
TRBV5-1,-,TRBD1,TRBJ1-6,CASSLGDSVGSPLHF,TGCGCCAGCAGCTTGGGGGACAGTGTAGGTTCACCCCTCCACTTT
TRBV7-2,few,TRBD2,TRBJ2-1,CASSLPGLAGGREQFF,TGTGCCAGCAGCCTACCGGGACTAGCGGGGGGGCGTGAGCAGTTCTTC
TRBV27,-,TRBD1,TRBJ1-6,CASSFGGTGTGGSPLHF,TGTGCCAGCAGTTTTGGGGGGACCGGGACAGGGGGCTCACCCCTCCACTTT